A single sample gave rise to the 15 T cell receptor beta chains below, sequenced in a study of blood T cells in healthy people across ages. A sample-barcoded 5' primer and a J-beta primer mix were used in a second PCR of roughly 7 to 11 cycles. TCRdb redid the calling of the 5' RACE reads with MiXCR, one entry per CDR3 protein. This table has over a million distinct CDR3 sequences, approximately 60% appearing once. The sequenced sample consisted of blood. Receptor source: a man between 18 and 35 years old in good health.

Points on this clonotype: Compared with germline, one end of the junction differs, possibly owing to a read error. The chain couples TRBV29-1 to TRBJ2-5; 16 nucleotides match TRBD2. The germline V gene has CDR1 SQVTM and CDR2 ANQGSEA. The CDR3 covers 18 residues. This CDR3 reads CGVKEPGLAGGVQETQYF. The CDR3 coding sequence is TGCGGCGTTAAAGAGCCGGGACTAGCGGGGGGGGTCCAAGAGACCCAGTACTTC.

Remarks on this clonotype: The junction departs from germline at one end; a sequencing error may be responsible. This sequence joins TRBV27 and TRBJ2-7; D is unclear. This CDR3 comprises 12 residues. Germline V lookup: CDR1 MNHEY, CDR2 SMNVEV (reference sequence). The DNA of the CDR3 is TGTGCCGGCAGTATAGACTCCTACGAGCAGTACTTC. This encodes CAGSIDSYEQYF.

This clonotype was seen only once. V is TRBV4-1 and J is TRBJ2-3, with TRBD2 matching over 10 bases. This CDR3 has 19 residues. Germline lookup yields CDR1 MGHRA and CDR2 YSYEKL. V lost 4 bases and J lost 2; bases outside the gene matches: 15. The CDR3 region is CASSPYLAGARGITDTQYF. CDR3 sequence (DNA): TGCGCCAGCAGCCCGTACCTAGCGGGGGCCCGAGGGATCACAGATACGCAGTATTTT.

This chain connects TRBV7-6 to TRBJ2-3; 10 bases are a match to TRBD2. The length of the CDR3 is 16 residues. V gave up 5 bases and J gave up 5 bases; unmatched junction bases: 10. Per the germline V gene, CDR1 is SGHVS and CDR2 is FNYEAQ. The CDR3 protein is CASSLSGWTSGDTQYF. The CDR3 DNA sequence: TGTGCCAGCAGCCTCAGTGGGTGGACTAGCGGAGATACGCAGTATTTT.

A few counts support this clonotype. The CDR3 DNA reads as TGTGCCAGCAGTTACAGGGGACAGCCTGGAAACACCATATATTTT. Translating gives CASSYRGQPGNTIYF. The chain combines TRBV6-5 with TRBJ1-3, with 7 bases identical to TRBD1. The CDR3 totals 15 residues. J was trimmed by 2 bases and V by 2 bases; bases with no gene match: 3. Germline V gene data show CDR1 as MNHEY and CDR2 as SVGAGI.

In this sample, this clonotype turned up a few times. This chain uses TRBV7-8 with TRBJ2-3; 10 bases agree with TRBD2. V was pared by 5 bases and J by 4 bases, with 9 bases of the junction left unmatched. Per germline, CDR1 SGHVS and CDR2 FQNEAQ. This CDR3 is built from 16 residues. CDR3 residues: CASSPRSSGSPDTQYF. CDR3 in DNA: TGTGCCAGCAGCCCCAGGTCTAGCGGGAGTCCAGATACGCAGTATTTT. The full variable domain, with the rest looked up from reference TRBV7-8 and TRBJ2-3, is GAGVSQSPRYKVAKRGQDVALRCDPISGHVSLFWYQQALGQGPEFLTYFQNEAQLDKSGLPSDRFFAERPEGSVSTLKIQRTQQEDSAVYLCASSPRSSGSPDTQYFGPGTRLTVL.

On this clonotype itself: This sequence may be a read error, since a much larger clone differs from it by one base. V is TRBV6-2 or TRBV6-3 and J is TRBJ2-4; no reliable D call. The DNA end is more similar to TRBJ2-7, so the J call may be wrong. This CDR3 comprises 13 residues. In germline, CDR1 is MNHEY, CDR2 SVGEGT. CDR3 nucleotides: TGTGCCAGCAGTGACGCCTCGCGGAACGAGCAGTACTTC. Encoded protein: CASSDASRNEQYF.

V and J are TRBV7-8 and TRBJ2-5; no clear D. Per the germline V gene, CDR1 is SGHVS and CDR2 is FQNEAQ. The V end was cut by 8 bases, the J end by 0 bases, with 7 bases between. This CDR3 has 12 amino acids. The DNA for the CDR3 is TGTGCCAGCGCCCTGTACCAAGAGACCCAGTACTTC. It is translated as CASALYQETQYF. Full variable domain (outside the CDR3, taken from reference TRBV7-8 and TRBJ2-5): GAGVSQSPRYKVAKRGQDVALRCDPISGHVSLFWYQQALGQGPEFLTYFQNEAQLDKSGLPSDRFFAERPEGSVSTLKIQRTQQEDSAVYLCASALYQETQYFGPGTRLLVL.

This clonotype has more than one count but fewer than ten. This sequence joins TRBV4-1 and TRBJ2-1; maybe TRBD1 (6 bases). The CDR3 is 15 residues long. The V and J ends lost 1 base and 7 bases respectively, with 14 bases between them. Germline lookup yields CDR1 MGHRA and CDR2 YSYEKL. Written as DNA, the CDR3 is TGCGCCAGCAGCCAAGGTGACTCACAGGGTAATGAGCAGTTCTTC. Residues: CASSQGDSQGNEQFF.

This clonotype was seen more than once but under ten times. The chain combines TRBV7-2 with TRBJ2-1; 10 nucleotides align to TRBD2. In germline, CDR1 is SGHTA, CDR2 FQGNSA. J lost 8 bases, V lost 3 bases, and 16 bases had no gene match. The CDR3 has 18 residues. The CDR3 bases are TGTGCCAGCAGCTTTTGGCTAGCGGGAGAGGGGGAACGGTATGAGCAGTTCTTC. Protein: CASSFWLAGEGERYEQFF.

The chain links TRBV5-6 to TRBJ2-7; D not certain. V was clipped by 1 base and J by 2 bases, with 13 bases between them. This CDR3 is 15 amino acids long. The germline V gene has CDR1 SGHDT and CDR2 YYEEEE. Written as DNA, the CDR3 is TGTGCCAGCAGCTTGTATGGGGTCGCCCCCTACGAGCAGTACTTC. Translating gives CASSLYGVAPYEQYF.

This clonotype occurred many times. The chain joins TRBV15 to TRBJ2-7; D remains ambiguous. Trimming left V 0 bases short and J 4 bases short, with 4 bases between. This CDR3 has 12 amino acids. Germline V gene data show CDR1 as LNHNV and CDR2 as YYDKDF (reference sequence). The CDR3 DNA reads TGTGCCACCAGCAGAGATCGGTACGAGCAGTACTTC. Amino acids: CATSRDRYEQYF.

J is TRBJ1-2 and V is TRBV4-1; D perhaps matches TRBD1 (5 bases). Germline CDR1 is MGHRA and CDR2 is YSYEKL. The V and J ends lost 1 base and 2 bases respectively, with 17 bases between them. The CDR3 covers 17 residues. CDR3 residues: CASSQVVVVQGNYGYTF. In DNA form, the CDR3 reads TGCGCCAGCAGCCAAGTTGTGGTGGTGCAGGGCAACTATGGCTACACCTTC.

This clonotype was recorded once. The chain has TRBV6-5 and TRBJ2-7; no firm D call. The CDR3 contains 15 residues. CDR1 MNHEY and CDR2 SVGAGI come from the germline V gene. Trimming shortened V by 4 bases and J by 2 bases, and 15 bases separated the two germline ends. The CDR3 region has the DNA TGTGCCAGCAGTTTAAGAGCAGCGTCTCCCTACGAGCAGTACTTC. Amino acid sequence: CASSLRAASPYEQYF.

This chain joins TRBV2 and TRBJ2-7, with 7 bases aligning to TRBD2. The J call may be wrong; the DNA end is better matched by TRBJ2-4. Germline V gene data show CDR1 as SNHLY and CDR2 as FYNNEI. The CDR3 has 17 amino acids. The CDR3 coding sequence is TGTGCCAGCAGTGTGGGGGGGTTGGGCACACAGATTGGCATTCAGTACTTC. This encodes CASSVGGLGTQIGIQYF.